This T cell receptor (beta chain) was identified during a study of T cells after yellow fever vaccination. This clonotype was found many times. Trimming stripped 3 bases from V and 6 bases from J, with 15 bases between. The CDR3 contains 15 residues. Template switching with 5'RACE generated the TCR cDNA and added a universal primer site and UMIs. TCRdb analysed the 5' RACE reads with MiXCR anew, one entry per CDR3 protein. The sample contains about 69,000 distinct CDR3 sequences, about 6% of which appear only once. This rearrangement joins TRBV12-3 or TRBV12-4 to TRBJ1-5, with D maybe TRBD1 (6 bases). The sequencing used CD4+ T cells sorted from PBMCs, collected around 15 days after the first yellow fever vaccination. This sequence originates from a man younger than 35 who received the YFV17D yellow fever vaccine. As DNA, the CDR3 is TGTGCCAGCAGTTTGGGCAGGGGTGCGGGTCAGCCCCAGCATTTT. The encoded protein is CASSLGRGAGQPQHF.